This T cell receptor beta chain stems from a study of cytomegalovirus exposure and HLA in healthy donors. As to this clone: What it binds is unknown.

Researchers ran the PCR with 60 Vbeta and 13 Jbeta primers. Sequenced by immunoSEQ multiplex PCR; TCRdb stores in-frame clones only, minus some. The sample holds about 74,000 clones. Germline loops: CDR1 SGHTA, CDR2 FQGNSA. Trimming stripped 5 bases from V and 5 bases from J, with 19 bases between. The CDR3 is 15 amino acids. Notes on the study in general: Most subjects had HLA-A and HLA-B alleles reportedly predicted accurately by TCR beta sequences.

This TCR was recovered from a female donor in good health and CMV-seropositive. The chain combines TRBV7-2 with TRBJ2-7; possibly TRBD2 for D (6 bases). Specimen: PBMCs. The CDR3 bases are TGTGCCAGCAGCCCCAAGAGCGGACCGGGGGACGAGCAGTACTTC. Its protein product is CASSPKSGPGDEQYF.